The clone carrying this T cell receptor (beta chain) was counted only a few times. What it recognizes is unknown. Expressed TCRB transcripts got sequenced, as all isolated RNA was reverse transcribed. TCRdb's table, derived via immunoSEQ multiplex PCR, lists solely in-frame clones and lacks some. The data hold around 290,000 clones, with 7.5% to 9.5% observed a single time. The data belong to a study of beta chain features in type 1 diabetes. General study findings and limits: Whether HLA type influences TCRB rearrangement remained unresolved here.

CD4+ naive, central memory, regulatory and stem cell-like memory subsets were isolated by sorting on CD45RO/CCR7/CD25/CD127/CD95/CD27. With 6 bases removed from V and 4 bases from J, the gap between germline ends came to 9 bases. CDR1 is MNHNS and CDR2 is SASEGT in the germline V gene. CDR3 length equals 12 residues. This TCR was sampled from a woman under 30 in good health. Material: central memory CD4+ T cells from blood. The V gene is TRBV6-1, the J gene TRBJ2-5; D not resolved. The CDR3 here is CASSFRAETQYF. The CDR3 DNA is TGTGCCAGCAGCTTTCGAGCAGAGACCCAGTACTTC.